Listed here are 22 T cell receptor beta chains from one sample, sequenced in a study of shared clonotypes between healthy human individuals. Naive CD8 cells were CD45RO-negative, positively selected for CCR7, excluding terminally differentiated effector memory CD45RA+ cells. TCRdb's copy holds only in-frame clones and misses some; the assay was immunoSEQ multiplex PCR. The sample has about 680,000 clones, 92% seen once. The sample was naive CD8+ T cells sorted from blood. Receptors were obtained from a man aged 25 to 45 in good health.

In this sample, this clone turned up once. CDR3 amino acids: CASSADENEQFF. CDR3 DNA sequence: TGTGCCAGCAGCGCGGATGAGAATGAGCAGTTCTTC. J is TRBJ2-1 and V is TRBV9; D remains unclear. The CDR3 loop spans 12 amino acids. The germline gives CDR1 SGDLS, CDR2 YYNGEE. Trimming took off 3 bases at V and 7 bases at J, with 8 bases between the two ends.

The V call is TRBV5-4, the J call TRBJ2-5; weak D call: TRBD2 (5 bases). The J call may be incorrect, as the DNA end agrees better with TRBJ2-7. CDR3 length: 14 amino acids. Per germline, CDR1 SGHNT and CDR2 YYREEE (reference sequence). As DNA, the CDR3 is TGTGCCAGCAGCTTGTGGAACAGCGGCTACGAGCAGTACTTC. Translated, it gives CASSLWNSGYEQYF.

On this clone itself: The same CDR3 can be traced to other DNA sequences in this sample. The chain carries TRBV4-3 and TRBJ1-3; D unclear. V gave up 1 base and J gave up 0 bases, with 7 bases separating them. CDR1 and CDR2 (germline): LGHNA, YSLEER. The CDR3 is made up of 15 amino acids. The CDR3 DNA reads TGCGCCAGCAGCCAAGGAACTGCCTCTGGAAACACCATATATTTT. Translating it yields CASSQGTASGNTIYF.

This clone was picked up one time. The CDR3 spells CSVPLDSWHEQFF. In DNA, the CDR3 is TGCAGCGTTCCTCTAGACAGTTGGCATGAGCAGTTCTTC. The gene calls are TRBV29-1 and TRBJ2-1, with TRBD1 as a possible D gene (5 bases). V was cut by 5 bases and J by 8 bases, with 16 bases left in between. Germline V gene lookup returns CDR1 SQVTM and CDR2 ANQGSEA. The CDR3 runs 13 residues.

V and J are TRBV27 and TRBJ2-7; tentatively, D is TRBD1 or TRBD2 (6 bases each). CDR1 and CDR2 (germline): MNHEY, SMNVEV (reference sequence). The germline V and J ends were trimmed by 5 bases and 3 bases, with 14 bases remaining between them. CDR3 length: 14 residues. As DNA, the CDR3 is TGTGCCAGCAGTCACGGCAGGGGAGGCTACGAGCAGTACTTC. This gives the protein CASSHGRGGYEQYF.

This chain's CDR3 is CASGTSISGANVLTF. Here the CDR3 DNA reads TGTGCCAGCGGGACTTCGATTTCTGGGGCCAACGTCCTGACTTTC. J is TRBJ2-6 and V is TRBV13, with D possibly TRBD2 on 6 matching bases. Trimming cost V 8 bases and J 1 base, with 12 bases left between them. CDR1 and CDR2 (germline): PRHDT, FYEKMQ (reference sequence). CDR3 length: 15 residues.

Worth noting for this clone: The sample carries other DNA sequences with the same CDR3. V gene TRBV5-1 combines with J gene TRBJ2-7, with D tentatively TRBD1 (6 bases). This CDR3 contains 13 residues. Trimming took off 2 bases at V and 3 bases at J, with 9 bases between the two ends. Germline lookup yields CDR1 SGHRS and CDR2 YFSETQ. CDR3 sequence reads: CASSFGQSYEQYF. The CDR3 coding sequence is TGCGCCAGCAGCTTCGGACAGAGCTACGAGCAGTACTTC.

This chain links TRBV6-5 with TRBJ2-7; possibly TRBD1 for D (5 bases). V lost 0 bases to trimming and J lost 2 bases, with 14 bases between them. The length of the CDR3 is 16 residues. Germline CDR1 is MNHEY and CDR2 is SVGAGI. CDR3 DNA: TGTGCCAGCAGTTACTCGGGCGACAGTAAAACCTACGAGCAGTACTTC. Protein product: CASSYSGDSKTYEQYF.

The rearrangement joins TRBV10-3 to TRBJ2-5, with 15 bases matching TRBD2. The CDR3 spans 18 residues. The ends lost 6 bases at V and 5 bases at J; junction bases unmatched: 13. The germline V gene has CDR1 ENHRY and CDR2 SYGVKD. Written as DNA, the CDR3 is TGTGCCATCAGCTATGGACTAGCGGGAGGGCCGCGGGGTGAGACCCAGTACTTC. It encodes CAISYGLAGGPRGETQYF.

The chain couples TRBV11-2 to TRBJ2-5; D is unresolved. This CDR3 comprises 15 residues. Trimming removed 5 bases from V and 2 bases from J, with 15 bases in between. The germline CDR1 and CDR2 sequences are SGHAT and FQNNGV. CDR3 in DNA: TGTGCCAGCAGCAACTTTAGAATCCCGCAAGAGACCCAGTACTTC. Its translation is CASSNFRIPQETQYF.

The genes are TRBV27 and TRBJ2-1; TRBD2 agrees at 7 bases. CDR3 length: 15 residues. V lost 3 bases, J lost 3 bases, and 5 bases stayed unmatched. Germline CDR1 and CDR2: MNHEY and SMNVEV (reference sequence). The DNA of the CDR3 is TGTGCCAGCAGTTTGGGACTATTTTTCTACAATGAGCAGTTCTTC. Translated, it gives CASSLGLFFYNEQFF.

The rearrangement uses TRBV5-1 and TRBJ1-2, with 7 bases that match TRBD1. The CDR3 runs to 16 residues. Germline lookup yields CDR1 SGHRS and CDR2 YFSETQ. V lost 4 bases and J lost 6; bases outside the gene matches: 15. The CDR3: CASSASTDRWIHGYTF. In DNA form, the CDR3 reads TGCGCCAGCAGCGCCTCAACGGACAGGTGGATTCATGGCTACACCTTC.

This clone was seen just once. The chain employs TRBV4-3 and TRBJ2-5; D not resolved. The V gene lost 0 bases and the J gene lost 2 bases, with 7 bases spanning the gap. The length of the CDR3 is 14 residues. The V gene's germline CDR1 is LGHNA and CDR2 YSLEER. CDR3: CASSQDRYQETQYF. CDR3 nucleotide sequence: TGCGCCAGCAGCCAAGATAGGTATCAAGAGACCCAGTACTTC.

The chain employs TRBV5-1 and TRBJ2-3, with D uncertain. The CDR3 spans 13 residues. V was cut by 3 bases and J by 1 base, with 6 bases left in between. Germline V gives CDR1 SGHRS, CDR2 YFSETQ. The CDR3 sequence is CASSSGGTDTQYF. DNA of the CDR3: TGCGCCAGCAGCTCGGGTGGCACAGATACGCAGTATTTT. The variable domain in full, with the rest retrieved from reference TRBV5-1 and TRBJ2-3, is KAGVTQTPRYLIKTRGQQVTLSCSPISGHRSVSWYQQTPGQGLQFLFEYFSETQRNKGNFPGRFSGRQFSNSRSEMNVSTLELGDSALYLCASSSGGTDTQYFGPGTRLTVL.

This chain uses TRBV29-1 with TRBJ2-5; weak D call: TRBD2 (6 bases). Germline lookup yields CDR1 SQVTM and CDR2 ANQGSEA. V was trimmed by 3 bases and J by 5 bases, leaving 19 bases between them. The CDR3 sequence is 15 residues long. The CDR3 region is CSVEGGGGFVETQYF. The CDR3 nucleotides are TGCAGCGTTGAGGGAGGCGGTGGTTTTGTGGAGACCCAGTACTTC.

The rearrangement joins TRBV4-1 to TRBJ2-2, with TRBD1 identical over 7 bases. Looked up from germline, CDR1 is MGHRA and CDR2 is YSYEKL. The CDR3 spans 16 residues. Trimming cost V 1 base and J 4 bases; bases outside gene matches: 6. CDR3 sequence: CASSQGQGRATGELFF. Here the CDR3 DNA reads TGCGCCAGCAGCCAAGGACAGGGTCGCGCCACCGGGGAGCTGTTTTTT.

This chain joins TRBV5-6 and TRBJ1-2, with TRBD1 matching 12 bases. This CDR3 contains 16 residues. CDR1 is SGHDT, CDR2 YYEEEE, per germline. The trim removed 3 bases at V and 5 bases at J, leaving 8 bases unmatched. DNA for the CDR3: TGTGCCAGCAGCTGGGACAGGGGGCAGGCGAGGTATGGCTACACCTTC. Protein sequence: CASSWDRGQARYGYTF.

This chain joins TRBV4-1 and TRBJ1-5; D is ambiguous. This CDR3 comprises 13 residues. Germline V gene sequence: CDR1 MGHRA, CDR2 YSYEKL. With 1 base removed from V and 6 bases from J, the gap between germline ends came to 7 bases. CDR3 in amino acids: CASSQGFGQPQHF. CDR3 DNA sequence: TGCGCCAGCAGCCAAGGGTTCGGTCAGCCCCAGCATTTT.

As for this clone: This sample also contains other DNA sequences that code for the same CDR3. This chain uses TRBV6-5 with TRBJ2-1; D gene uncertain. The CDR3 runs to 13 residues. The germline V gene has CDR1 MNHEY and CDR2 SVGAGI. Trimming left V 0 bases short and J 1 base short, with 1 base between. CDR3 loop: CASSYSSYNEQFF. CDR3 bases: TGTGCCAGCAGTTACTCTTCCTACAATGAGCAGTTCTTC.

The chain uses TRBV5-1 and TRBJ1-1; 7 nucleotides match TRBD1. The CDR3 runs to 14 residues. V was pared by 6 bases and J by 7 bases, with 12 bases of the junction left unmatched. Germline lookup yields CDR1 SGHRS and CDR2 YFSETQ. The CDR3 reads CASKIRDRALEAFF. As DNA, the CDR3 is TGCGCCAGCAAAATCCGGGACAGAGCCCTTGAAGCTTTCTTT. The variable domain in full, completed from reference TRBV5-1 and TRBJ1-1, reads KAGVTQTPRYLIKTRGQQVTLSCSPISGHRSVSWYQQTPGQGLQFLFEYFSETQRNKGNFPGRFSGRQFSNSRSEMNVSTLELGDSALYLCASKIRDRALEAFFGQGTRLTVV.

This chain uses TRBV6-1 with TRBJ2-7; 8 nucleotides align to TRBD2. CDR3 size: 13 residues. The V segment lost 6 bases and the J segment 3 bases; nucleotides outside the gene matches: 4. Germline CDR1 and CDR2: MNHNS and SASEGT. This chain's CDR3 is CASRGLVDYEQYF. CDR3 coding DNA: TGTGCCAGCAGGGGACTAGTTGACTACGAGCAGTACTTC.

Note on this clone: This same CDR3 is encoded by further DNA sequences in the sample. The chain joins TRBV20-1 to TRBJ2-7; D gene ambiguous. Trimming removed 3 bases at V and 4 bases at J, with 7 bases between. This CDR3 region has 11 residues. Looked up from germline, CDR1 is DFQATT and CDR2 is SNEGSKA (reference sequence). The CDR3 region has the DNA TGCAGTGCTAGCCCAACTTACGAGCAGTACTTC. This sequence encodes CSASPTYEQYF.